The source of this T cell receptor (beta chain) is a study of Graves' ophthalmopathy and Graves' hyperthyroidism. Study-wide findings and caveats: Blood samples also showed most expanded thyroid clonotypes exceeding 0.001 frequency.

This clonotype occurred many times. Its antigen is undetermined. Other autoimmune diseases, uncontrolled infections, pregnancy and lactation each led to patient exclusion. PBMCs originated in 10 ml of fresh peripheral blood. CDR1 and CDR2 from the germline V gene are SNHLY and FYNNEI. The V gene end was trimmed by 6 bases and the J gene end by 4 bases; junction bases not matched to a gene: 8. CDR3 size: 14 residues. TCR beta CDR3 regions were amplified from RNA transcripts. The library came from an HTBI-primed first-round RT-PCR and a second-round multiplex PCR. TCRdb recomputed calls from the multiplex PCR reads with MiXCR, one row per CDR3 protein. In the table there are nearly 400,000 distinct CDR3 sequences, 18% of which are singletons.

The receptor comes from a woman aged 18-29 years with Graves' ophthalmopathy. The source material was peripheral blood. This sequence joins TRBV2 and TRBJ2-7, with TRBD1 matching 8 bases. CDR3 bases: TGTGCCAGCAGGAAACAGGGGGAGTTTTACGAGCAGTACTTC. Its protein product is CASRKQGEFYEQYF. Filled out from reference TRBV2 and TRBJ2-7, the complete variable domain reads EPEVTQTPSHQVTQMGQEVILRCVPISNHLYFYWYRQILGQKVEFLVSFYNNEISEKSEIFDDQFSVERPDGSNFTLKIRSTKLEDSAMYFCASRKQGEFYEQYFGPGTRLTVT.